The 5 T cell receptor beta chains below all came from one sample that was sequenced in a study of response to subunit inactivated influenza vaccine. TCRdb re-derived calls from the RT-PCR reads in MiXCR, one entry per CDR3 protein. The sample consists of hundreds of thousands of distinct CDR3 sequences, about 18% of them appearing once. The material was PBMCs from blood, obtained roughly 5 days after vaccination. These receptors were obtained from a man aged 45-60 years who received an inactivated influenza vaccine.

The V gene is TRBV4-2, the J gene TRBJ2-7; TRBD2 aligns across 8 bases. The germline CDR1 and CDR2 sequences are LGHNA and YNFKEQ. V lost 0 bases and J lost 5; bases outside the gene matches: 3. The CDR3 has 14 residues. CDR3 region: CASSQDPGGDEQYF. The CDR3 nucleotides read TGTGCCAGCAGCCAAGATCCGGGAGGGGACGAGCAGTACTTC.

V usage is TRBV12-3 or TRBV12-4 and J usage is TRBJ1-1, with TRBD1 identical over 10 bases. This CDR3 has 14 amino acids. J lost 3 bases, V lost 3 bases, and 1 base had no gene match. The CDR3 DNA reads TGTGCCAGCAGTTTGACAGGGGGCCACACTGAAGCTTTCTTT. Encoded protein: CASSLTGGHTEAFF.

This clonotype was counted at least ten times. The chain recombines TRBV5-1 with TRBJ2-1; 8 bases match TRBD2. Germline assignment: CDR1 SGHRS and CDR2 YFSETQ. This CDR3 comprises 15 residues. Unmatched junction bases numbered 6, after V lost 6 bases and J lost 1 base. The CDR3 coding sequence is TGCGCCAGCACCACCGGGGGGGAGTCCTACAATGAGCAGTTCTTC. As protein: CASTTGGESYNEQFF.

This clonotype was detected only a few times. The chain employs TRBV18 and TRBJ1-1; a possible D gene is TRBD1 (6 bases). V gave up 3 bases and J gave up 0 bases, with 8 bases separating them. CDR1 and CDR2 (germline): KGHSH, LQKENI. This CDR3 has 14 residues. CDR3 sequence (DNA): TGTGCCAGCTCACCGGGACACATGAACACTGAAGCTTTCTTT. Amino acids: CASSPGHMNTEAFF.

This clonotype was counted at least ten times. The rearrangement links TRBV5-5 to TRBJ1-6; TRBD1 agrees at 8 bases. J gave up 7 bases and V 4 bases, and 4 bases lay outside the gene matches. CDR3 length equals 14 residues. The germline CDR1 and CDR2 sequences are SGHKS and YYEKEE (reference sequence). This CDR3 reads CASSGDRKNSPLHF. CDR3 DNA sequence: TGTGCCAGCAGCGGGGACAGGAAAAATTCACCCCTCCACTTT.